Listed below are T cell receptor beta chains from one sample, sequenced in a study of cytomegalovirus exposure and HLA in healthy donors. TCRdb's copy holds only in-frame clones and misses some; the assay was immunoSEQ multiplex PCR. The top ten hold approximately 2.4% of the sample, which has about 170,000 clones, 80% to 85% seen once. Material for sequencing was PBMCs. The receptors here all came from a male donor in good health and CMV-seronegative. The conserved cysteine and the conserved F or W are not part of the CDR3 here. The order of the fields is J gene, V gene, CDR3 protein.

J: TRBJ2-5; V: TRBV7-2; CDR3: ASRSPGGSETQY
J: TRBJ1-3; V: TRBV19; CDR3: ASSISRTASGNTIY
J: TRBJ2-1; V: TRBV6-4; CDR3: ASSDLDVAGAPTEQF
J: TRBJ1-6; V: TRBV7-6; CDR3: ASSQETYNSPLH
J: TRBJ1-1; V: TRBV18; CDR3: ASSPRQDGTEAF
J: TRBJ2-5; V: TRBV4-1; CDR3: ASSRASSSAGGAQETQY
J: TRBJ1-1; V: TRBV6-1; CDR3: ASSERLTNTEAF
J: TRBJ1-1; V: TRBV4-2; CDR3: ASSPNAGLAEAF
J: TRBJ2-1; V: TRBV30; CDR3: AWSGTSTSKQF
J: TRBJ1-1; V: TRBV7-9; CDR3: ASSLDQGSAEAF
J: TRBJ1-6; V: TRBV7-9; CDR3: ASSLGRESPLH
J: TRBJ2-7; V: TRBV27; CDR3: ASSPGQDYEQY
J: TRBJ2-2; V: TRBV7-9; CDR3: ASSHSLDGELF
J: TRBJ2-4; V: TRBV10-2; CDR3: ASSESVLAKNIQY
J: TRBJ1-5; V: TRBV6-5; CDR3: ASSYSSGVVFQPQH
J: TRBJ1-2; V: TRBV19; CDR3: ASSGTGDPMART
J: TRBJ2-5; V: TRBV6-1; CDR3: ASSSDRVKETQY
J: TRBJ2-5; V: TRBV6-6; CDR3: ASRTGGGETQY
J: TRBJ2-3; V: TRBV4-1; CDR3: ASSLSGGGGDTQY
J: TRBJ2-1; V: TRBV7-9; CDR3: ASSFTGTEQF
J: TRBJ1-3; V: TRBV10-3; CDR3: AISFGGGFGNTIY
J: TRBJ1-1; V: TRBV29-1; CDR3: SVERGRFTEAF
J: TRBJ2-1; V: TRBV4-1; CDR3: ASSQQGHNEQF
J: TRBJ1-2; V: TRBV7-9; CDR3: ASSLDGRAHGYT
J: TRBJ1-2; V: TRBV10-3; CDR3: AISELAGGSRGYT
J: TRBJ2-5; V: TRBV30; CDR3: ASGGEETQY
J: TRBJ2-5; V: TRBV18; CDR3: ASSPGTGSQETQY
J: TRBJ2-7; V: TRBV18; CDR3: ASSPPLAGREQY
J: TRBJ2-3; V: TRBV18; CDR3: ASSSTQGSADTQY
J: TRBJ2-4; V: TRBV19; CDR3: ASSSPGEKNIQY
J: TRBJ1-1; V: TRBV2; CDR3: ASSRDYGGTEAF
J: TRBJ2-2; V: TRBV5-1; CDR3: ASSLGAGDTGELF
J: TRBJ2-2; V: TRBV4-1; CDR3: ASSHSSGPEGKTGELF
J: TRBJ1-1; V: TRBV5-5; CDR3: ASSFHTDTEAF
J: TRBJ1-5; V: TRBV18; CDR3: ASSIEGTSNQPQH
J: TRBJ2-1; V: TRBV6-1; CDR3: ASSEDGLGQF
J: TRBJ2-7; V: TRBV2; CDR3: ASTEGWILEQY
J: TRBJ2-7; V: TRBV6-1; CDR3: ATQGQGTYEQY
J: TRBJ2-2; V: TRBV12-5; CDR3: ASEPPSQGTGELF
J: TRBJ1-1; V: TRBV19; CDR3: ASSWQGGNTEAF
J: TRBJ2-3; V: TRBV5-4; CDR3: ASSLRGGWLFTDTQY
J: TRBJ1-1; V: TRBV11-2; CDR3: ASSFAPSSRVEAF
J: TRBJ1-3; V: TRBV6-5; CDR3: ASSYLRGSGNTIY
J: TRBJ2-2; V: TRBV18; CDR3: ASSPDRVAGELF
J: TRBJ1-1; V: TRBV5-4; CDR3: ASSVGQGSEAF
J: TRBJ2-3; V: TRBV6-5; CDR3: ASGRHRGGTDTQY
J: TRBJ2-1; V: TRBV27; CDR3: ASSLRPGTSGGADEQF
J: TRBJ1-3; V: TRBV19; CDR3: ASSTIQGSGNTIY
J: TRBJ2-2; V: TRBV10-3; CDR3: AIKTSGADTGELF
J: TRBJ2-7; V: TRBV2; CDR3: AGSYPGLAGYEQY
J: TRBJ1-1; V: TRBV9; CDR3: ASSVGTEDTEAF
J: TRBJ1-1; V: TRBV6-6; CDR3: ASTPGAPTEAF
J: TRBJ2-2; V: TRBV5-1; CDR3: ASSLAPGHTPTGELF
J: TRBJ2-3; V: TRBV29-1; CDR3: SVDGTGGFMTDTQY
J: TRBJ1-2; V: TRBV29-1; CDR3: SVQGDRGYT
J: TRBJ2-2; V: TRBV5-4; CDR3: ASSLAGGTGELF
J: TRBJ2-1; V: TRBV5-1; CDR3: ASSLVGGARSDEQF
J: TRBJ1-1; V: TRBV5-4; CDR3: ASSLGDRGPGTEAF
J: TRBJ1-5; V: TRBV2; CDR3: ASSEQDLSNQPQH